This TCR beta chain was captured in a study of shared clonotypes between healthy human individuals. Study at large: Three plates each covered CD4 naive and memory; CD8 naive two, CD8 memory one.

Measured with immunoSEQ multiplex PCR; TCRdb has only the in-frame clones, and not every one. Among approximately 2.3 million clones listed, more than 85% were seen once. V was trimmed by 2 bases and J by 6 bases, leaving 15 bases between them. CDR1 and CDR2 from the germline V gene are SGHRS and YFSETQ. This CDR3 comprises 15 residues. Overall study results and limits: In having few donors, the study represented limited genetic and exposure-history diversity. Between a few donors, naive CD4 clonotypes were shared at a level of approximately 5%.

About this clone: Antigen: not known.

Sequenced input: naive CD4+ T cells from PBMCs. Documented subset: CD45RA+ positively selected. The receptor comes from a man between 18 and 35 years old in good health. Some clones in this sample may be carry-over from other donors' samples. The J gene is TRBJ2-1, the V gene TRBV5-1; TRBD2 is a possible D gene (5 bases). CDR3 sequence: CASSFQNAGVNEQFF. The CDR3 bases are TGCGCCAGCAGCTTTCAAAACGCCGGGGTCAATGAGCAGTTCTTC.